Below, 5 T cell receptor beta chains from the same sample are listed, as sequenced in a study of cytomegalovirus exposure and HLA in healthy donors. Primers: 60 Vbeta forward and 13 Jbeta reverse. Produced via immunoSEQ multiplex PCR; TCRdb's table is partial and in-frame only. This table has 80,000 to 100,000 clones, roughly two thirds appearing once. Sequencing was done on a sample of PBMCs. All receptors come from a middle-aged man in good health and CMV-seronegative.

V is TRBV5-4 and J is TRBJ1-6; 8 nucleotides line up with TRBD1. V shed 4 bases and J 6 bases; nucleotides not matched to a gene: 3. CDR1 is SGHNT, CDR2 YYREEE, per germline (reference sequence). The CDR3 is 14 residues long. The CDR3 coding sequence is TGTGCCAGCAGCCCCGACAGGGGTAATTCACCCCTCCACTTT. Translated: CASSPDRGNSPLHF.

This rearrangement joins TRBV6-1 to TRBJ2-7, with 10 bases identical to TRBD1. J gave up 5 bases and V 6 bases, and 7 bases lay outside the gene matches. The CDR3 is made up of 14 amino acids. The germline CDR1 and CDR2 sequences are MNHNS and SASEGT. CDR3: CASSGTGDFNEQYF. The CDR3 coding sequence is TGTGCCAGCAGCGGGACAGGGGATTTTAACGAGCAGTACTTC.

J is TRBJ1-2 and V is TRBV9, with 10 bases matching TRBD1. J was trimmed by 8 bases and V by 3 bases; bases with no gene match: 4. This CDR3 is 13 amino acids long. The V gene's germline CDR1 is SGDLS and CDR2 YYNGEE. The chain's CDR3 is CASSEGQGGGYTF. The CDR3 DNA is TGTGCCAGCAGCGAAGGACAGGGGGGGGGCTACACCTTC.

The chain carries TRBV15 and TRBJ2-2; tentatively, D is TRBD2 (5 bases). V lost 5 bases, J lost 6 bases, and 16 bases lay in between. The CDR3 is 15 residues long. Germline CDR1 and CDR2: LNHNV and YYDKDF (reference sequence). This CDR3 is CATSGRLRAAGELFF. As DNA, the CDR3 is TGTGCCACCAGCGGCCGTTTGAGGGCCGCCGGGGAGCTGTTTTTT.

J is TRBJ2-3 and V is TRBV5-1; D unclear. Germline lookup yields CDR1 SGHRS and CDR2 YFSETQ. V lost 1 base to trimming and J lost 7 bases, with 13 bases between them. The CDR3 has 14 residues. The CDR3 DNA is TGCGCCAGCAGCTTGACCTCGCGCCTCAATACGCAGTATTTT. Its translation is CASSLTSRLNTQYF.